The rows below give T cell receptor beta chains drawn from one sample of a study of T cell responses to AZD1222 COVID-19 vaccine. Profiling relied on immunoSEQ multiplex PCR, and the TCRdb table lists in-frame clones only, not all of them. The sample comprises 150,000 to 200,000 clones, approximately 90% of which are singletons, and approximately 4% rests with the top ten. The sample here was peripheral blood, taken on day 0 of AZD1222 vaccination. The receptor set was obtained from an adult in good health. The CDR3 runs from the conserved cysteine through the conserved F or W. The order of the fields is D gene, V gene, J gene, clone size, CDR3 length, CDR3 protein, CDR3 DNA. A D gene is named only where the DNA matches it firmly. Some rows mark clone size as missing; the rest say once, few, many or name a class of expanded clone.

NA,TRBV7-6,TRBJ2-7,NA,12,CASSLALGEQYF,TGTGCCAGCAGCTTAGCGTTGGGCGAGCAGTACTTC
NA,TRBV7-9,TRBJ2-1,NA,13,CASSTLARGEQFF,TGTGCCAGCAGTACCCTAGCCCGGGGTGAGCAGTTCTTC
NA,TRBV30,TRBJ1-1,NA,11,CAWSVFSEAFF,TGTGCCTGGAGTGTCTTCTCTGAAGCTTTCTTT
NA,TRBV7-7,TRBJ1-4,NA,15,CASSFHRRTGEKLFF,TGTGCTAGCAGCTTTCATCGCAGGACCGGTGAAAAACTGTTTTTT
TRBD2,TRBV24-1,TRBJ2-1,NA,15,CATPRRSGDYNEQFF,TGTGCCACCCCCCGCCGCAGCGGGGATTACAATGAGCAGTTCTTC
NA,TRBV28,TRBJ1-3,NA,15,CASSPKASSGNTIYF,TGTGCCAGCTCCCCTAAGGCTTCCTCTGGAAACACCATATATTTT
NA,TRBV28,TRBJ1-5,NA,13,CASRGSWDQPQHF,TGTGCCAGCAGGGGATCCTGGGATCAGCCCCAGCATTTT
TRBD1,TRBV6-5,TRBJ2-2,few,14,CASTGTGSTGELFF,TGTGCCAGCACCGGGACAGGGAGTACCGGGGAGCTGTTTTTT
TRBD1,TRBV5-5,TRBJ1-3,NA,16,CASRGLTTGGGNTIYF,TGTGCCAGCAGGGGTCTGACGACAGGGGGTGGAAACACCATATATTTT
NA,TRBV6-5,TRBJ2-3,NA,16,CASSYSGGPSGDTQYF,TGTGCCAGCAGTTACTCGGGGGGCCCTTCGGGAGATACGCAGTATTTT
NA,TRBV28,TRBJ1-2,NA,12,CAIQLSDYGYTF,TGTGCCATCCAGTTAAGCGACTATGGCTACACCTTC
NA,TRBV18,TRBJ1-3,NA,19,CASSAVSRFTFSVGNTIYF,TGTGCCAGCTCAGCCGTGAGCAGATTCACCTTCTCCGTAGGAAACACCATATATTTT
NA,TRBV7-3,TRBJ2-3,NA,18,CASSLTGLEGPSTDTQYF,TGTGCCAGCAGCTTAACGGGGCTCGAGGGACCATCCACAGATACGCAGTATTTT
TRBD2,TRBV10-3,TRBJ2-1,NA,18,CAISVIAGGPQGYNEQFF,TGTGCCATCAGTGTAATCGCGGGAGGGCCACAGGGTTACAATGAGCAGTTCTTC
NA,TRBV5-1,TRBJ2-7,once,14,CASSLGRVRGEQYF,TGCGCCAGCAGCTTGGGCAGGGTAAGAGGGGAGCAGTACTTC
NA,TRBV6-5,TRBJ1-1,NA,13,CASSLSYRNEAFF,TGTGCCAGCAGTCTATCATACAGGAATGAAGCTTTCTTT
TRBD1,TRBV28,TRBJ1-6,NA,16,CASNHKQGMGNSPLHF,TGTGCCAGCAACCATAAACAGGGGATGGGTAATTCACCCCTCCACTTT
NA,TRBV18,TRBJ2-5,NA,15,CASSPTLTGSETQYF,TGTGCCAGCTCACCAACGCTCACAGGTTCGGAGACCCAGTACTTC
TRBD2,TRBV7-2,TRBJ2-1,NA,16,CASSFSGSGLRGEQFF,TGTGCCAGCAGCTTTAGCGGGAGTGGTCTACGGGGGGAGCAGTTCTTC
NA,TRBV30,TRBJ2-7,NA,14,CAWSVTGSSYEQYF,TGTGCCTGGAGTGTAACAGGATCCTCCTACGAGCAGTACTTC
NA,TRBV27,TRBJ1-1,NA,13,CASSELVNTEAFF,TGTGCCAGCTCCGAATTGGTGAACACTGAAGCTTTCTTT
TRBD1,TRBV5-4,TRBJ1-1,NA,15,CASSNSGGPKTEAFF,TGTGCCAGCAGCAACTCAGGGGGCCCGAAAACTGAAGCTTTCTTT
TRBD1,TRBV6-5,TRBJ1-3,NA,14,CASRAWDSRNTIYF,TGTGCCAGCAGGGCGTGGGACAGTAGAAACACCATATATTTT
NA,TRBV15,TRBJ1-3,few,14,CATSRVELENTIYF,TGTGCCACCAGCAGAGTGGAGCTTGAAAACACCATATATTTT
NA,TRBV28,TRBJ1-2,NA,12,CASMGRNYGYTF,TGTGCCAGCATGGGACGCAACTATGGCTACACCTTC
NA,TRBV15,TRBJ1-2,NA,14,CATSRDHKGGGYTF,TGTGCCACCAGCAGAGATCATAAGGGGGGCGGCTACACCTTC